The sequence of this TCR beta chain was determined in a study of blood T cell repertoires in COVID-19. The CDR3 is 12 residues long. V dropped 8 bases and J dropped 3; count of bases not matched to a gene: 3. Germline lookup yields CDR1 SNHLY and CDR2 FYNNEI. The assay was immunoSEQ multiplex PCR, and TCRdb's table has in-frame clones only and misses some. The table includes under 300,000 clones, 80% to 95% detected once. The V call is TRBV2, the J call TRBJ1-1; 7 bases align to TRBD1. Sequencing was carried out using peripheral blood. This TCR came from a man aged 25 to 45 with COVID-19, enrolled during active disease. The CDR3 is CASGQGDTEAFF. The DNA of the CDR3 is TGTGCCAGCGGCCAGGGGGACACTGAAGCTTTCTTT.